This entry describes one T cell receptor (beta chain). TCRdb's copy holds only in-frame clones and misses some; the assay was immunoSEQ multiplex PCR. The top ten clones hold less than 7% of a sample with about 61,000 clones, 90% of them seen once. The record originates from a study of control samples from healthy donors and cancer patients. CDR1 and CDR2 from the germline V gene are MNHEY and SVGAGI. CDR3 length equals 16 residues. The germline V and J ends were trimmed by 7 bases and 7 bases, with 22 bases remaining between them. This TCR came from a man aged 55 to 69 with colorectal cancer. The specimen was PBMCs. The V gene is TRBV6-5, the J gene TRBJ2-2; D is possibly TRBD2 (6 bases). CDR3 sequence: CASTYTGGRIYGELFF. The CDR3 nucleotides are TGTGCCAGCACTTATACCGGGGGTCGTATCTACGGGGAGCTGTTTTTT.